This TCR beta chain emerged from a study of T cell changes during pregnancy in multiple sclerosis. The CDR3 loop spans 15 amino acids. With V trimmed by 5 bases and J by 10 bases, 12 bases remained unmatched. CDR1 is SEHNR and CDR2 is FQNEAQ in the germline V gene (reference sequence). This table comes from immunoSEQ multiplex PCR, and its TCRdb copy is limited to in-frame clones, with some not included. The table records about 98,000 clones, around 92% of them present only once. The sequence was obtained from a female donor in good health, enrolled as a control in a pregnancy study. Sequencing used peripheral blood, obtained after pregnancy. This chain links TRBV7-9 with TRBJ2-1; TRBD2 matches at 9 bases. The CDR3 loop is CASSPRAGGPSEQFF. The DNA of the CDR3 is TGTGCCAGCAGCCCTAGAGCGGGAGGCCCTTCCGAGCAGTTCTTC.